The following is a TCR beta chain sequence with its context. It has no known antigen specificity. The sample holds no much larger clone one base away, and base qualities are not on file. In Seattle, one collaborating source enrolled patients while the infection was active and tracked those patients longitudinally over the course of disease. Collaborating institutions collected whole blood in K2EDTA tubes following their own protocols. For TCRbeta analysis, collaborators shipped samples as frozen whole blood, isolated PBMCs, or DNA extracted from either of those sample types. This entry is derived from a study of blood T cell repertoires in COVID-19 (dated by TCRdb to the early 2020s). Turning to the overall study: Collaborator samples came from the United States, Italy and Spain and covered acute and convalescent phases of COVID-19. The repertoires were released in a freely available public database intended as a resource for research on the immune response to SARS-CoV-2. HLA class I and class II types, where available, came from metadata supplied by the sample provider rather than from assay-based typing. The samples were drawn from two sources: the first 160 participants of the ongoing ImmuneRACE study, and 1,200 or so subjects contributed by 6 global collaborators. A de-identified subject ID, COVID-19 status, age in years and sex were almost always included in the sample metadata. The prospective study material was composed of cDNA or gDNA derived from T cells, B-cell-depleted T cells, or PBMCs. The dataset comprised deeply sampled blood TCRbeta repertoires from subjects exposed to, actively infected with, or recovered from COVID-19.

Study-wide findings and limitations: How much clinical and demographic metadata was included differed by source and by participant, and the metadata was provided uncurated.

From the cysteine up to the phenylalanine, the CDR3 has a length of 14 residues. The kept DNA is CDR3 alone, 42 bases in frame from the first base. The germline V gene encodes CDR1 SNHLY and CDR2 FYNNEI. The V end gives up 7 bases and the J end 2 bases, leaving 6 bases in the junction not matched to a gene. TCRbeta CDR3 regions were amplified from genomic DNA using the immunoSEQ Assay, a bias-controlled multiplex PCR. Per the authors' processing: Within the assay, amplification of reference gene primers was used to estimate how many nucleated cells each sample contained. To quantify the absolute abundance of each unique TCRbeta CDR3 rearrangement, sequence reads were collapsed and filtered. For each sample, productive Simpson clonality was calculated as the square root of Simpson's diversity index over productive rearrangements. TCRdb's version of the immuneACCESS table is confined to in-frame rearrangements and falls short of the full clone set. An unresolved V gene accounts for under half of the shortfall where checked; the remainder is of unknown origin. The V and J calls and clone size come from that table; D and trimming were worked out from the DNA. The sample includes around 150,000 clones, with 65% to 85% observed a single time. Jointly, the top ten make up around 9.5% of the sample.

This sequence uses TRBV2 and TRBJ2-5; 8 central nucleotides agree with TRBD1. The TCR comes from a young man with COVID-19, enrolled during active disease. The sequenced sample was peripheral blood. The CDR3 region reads CASTWTGRQETQYF. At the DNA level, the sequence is TGTGCCAGCACGTGGACAGGGCGGCAAGAGACCCAGTACTTC.